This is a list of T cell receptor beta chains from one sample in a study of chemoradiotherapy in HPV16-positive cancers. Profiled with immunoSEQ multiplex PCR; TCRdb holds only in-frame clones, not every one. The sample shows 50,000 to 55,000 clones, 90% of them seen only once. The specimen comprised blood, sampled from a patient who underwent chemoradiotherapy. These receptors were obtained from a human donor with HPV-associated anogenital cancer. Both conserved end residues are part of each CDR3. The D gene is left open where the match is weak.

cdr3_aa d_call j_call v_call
CASNLDRGTDTQYF TRBD1 TRBJ2-3 TRBV2
CASSTGQGEGTEAFF TRBD1 TRBJ1-1 TRBV5-1
CASRTQGEGYTF NA TRBJ1-2 TRBV4-3
CASSGQGRGYTF TRBD1 TRBJ1-2 TRBV6-5
CASSLSSSYNSPLHF NA TRBJ1-6 TRBV5-5
CAWRGGTGGIRGNQPQHF TRBD1 TRBJ1-5 TRBV30
CASSLGTQPQHF NA TRBJ1-5 TRBV7-9
CASRLGASVFF NA TRBJ1-4 TRBV28
CASSITPGSEQYF NA TRBJ2-7 TRBV19
CARSLTGRFGTEAFF NA TRBJ1-1 TRBV5-3
CASSQERGGSSYEQYF NA TRBJ2-7 TRBV4-1
CATSRLGRMNTEAFF NA TRBJ1-1 TRBV15